The TCR beta chain described here comes from a study of Ad26.COV2.S vaccination and SARS-CoV-2 variants. Study overall: Ad26.COV2.S was injected intramuscularly once or twice, 56 days apart.

Whole-study findings and limits: There was reportedly substantial breadth in spike-specific CD8+ and CD4+ T cell responses after vaccination.

Notes on this clone: Its antigen is currently unknown.

This table comes from immunoSEQ multiplex PCR, and its TCRdb copy is limited to in-frame clones, with some not included. The table shows 350,000 to 500,000 clones, with about 90% occurring only once. Treatment denoted: some 20 received Ad26.COV2.S at low or high dose, single or two shots; 5 received placebo; per-sample allocation not given. The samples date from day 63 after the first vaccine or placebo injection. Per germline, CDR1 SGHTA and CDR2 FQGNSA. The CDR3 is 15 amino acids. Trimming cost V 3 bases and J 0 bases, with 9 bases left between them. The origin of this receptor is a person aged 18 to 65 who received the Ad26.COV2.S COVID-19 vaccine or a placebo. The sample was peripheral blood, taken in a trial of Ad26.COV2.S vaccine versus placebo. This chain joins TRBV7-2 and TRBJ1-3, with no clear D. The chain's CDR3 is CASSLSKSSGNTIYF. The CDR3 nucleotides read TGTGCCAGCAGCTTGTCCAAGAGCTCTGGAAACACCATATATTTT.